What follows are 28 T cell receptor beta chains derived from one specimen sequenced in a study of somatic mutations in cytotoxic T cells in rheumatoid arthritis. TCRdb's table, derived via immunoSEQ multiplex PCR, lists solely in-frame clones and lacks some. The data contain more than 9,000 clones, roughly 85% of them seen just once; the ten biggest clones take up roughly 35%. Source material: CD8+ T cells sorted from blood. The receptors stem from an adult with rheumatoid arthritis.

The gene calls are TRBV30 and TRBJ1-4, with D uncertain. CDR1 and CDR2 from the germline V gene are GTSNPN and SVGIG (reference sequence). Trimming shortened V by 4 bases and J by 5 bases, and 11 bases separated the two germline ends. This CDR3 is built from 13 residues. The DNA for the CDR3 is TGTGCCTGGAACCCAGTAGGAAATGAAAAACTGTTTTTT. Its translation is CAWNPVGNEKLFF.

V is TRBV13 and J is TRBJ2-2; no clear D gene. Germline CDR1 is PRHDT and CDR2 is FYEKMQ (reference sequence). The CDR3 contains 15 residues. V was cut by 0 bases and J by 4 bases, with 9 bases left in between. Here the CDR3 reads CASSLGPIITGELFF. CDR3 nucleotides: TGTGCCAGCAGCTTAGGTCCGATTATCACCGGGGAGCTGTTTTTT.

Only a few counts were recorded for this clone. The CDR3 sequence: CASSATGTSGSNEQFF. CDR3 nucleotides: TGTGCCAGCAGTGCTACCGGGACTAGCGGATCCAATGAGCAGTTCTTC. The chain combines TRBV28 with TRBJ2-1, with TRBD2 identical over 11 bases. The V segment lost 5 bases and the J segment 6 bases; nucleotides outside the gene matches: 9. The CDR3 has 16 residues. Germline lookup yields CDR1 MDHEN and CDR2 SYDVKM.

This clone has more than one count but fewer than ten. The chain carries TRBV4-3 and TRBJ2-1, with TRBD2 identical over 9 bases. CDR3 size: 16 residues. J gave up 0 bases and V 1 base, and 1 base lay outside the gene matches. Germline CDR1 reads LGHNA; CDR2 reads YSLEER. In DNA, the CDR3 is TGCGCCAGCAGCCAAGCGACTAGCGGCTCCTACAATGAGCAGTTCTTC. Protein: CASSQATSGSYNEQFF.

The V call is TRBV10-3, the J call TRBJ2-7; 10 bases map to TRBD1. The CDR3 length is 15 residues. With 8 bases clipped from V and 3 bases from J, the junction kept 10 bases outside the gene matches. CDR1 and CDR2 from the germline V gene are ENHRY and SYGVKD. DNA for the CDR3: TGTGCCATCGGGGTGGGGACAGGGGTCGGCTACGAGCAGTACTTC. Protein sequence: CAIGVGTGVGYEQYF.

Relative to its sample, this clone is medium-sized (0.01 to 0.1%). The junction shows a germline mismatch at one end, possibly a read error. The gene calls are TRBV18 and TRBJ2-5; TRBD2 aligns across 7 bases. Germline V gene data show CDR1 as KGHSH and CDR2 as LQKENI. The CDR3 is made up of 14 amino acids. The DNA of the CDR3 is TGTGCCAGCTCACCACCTGCCAGCGGGGTGACCAAGTACTTC. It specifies CASSPPASGVTKYF.

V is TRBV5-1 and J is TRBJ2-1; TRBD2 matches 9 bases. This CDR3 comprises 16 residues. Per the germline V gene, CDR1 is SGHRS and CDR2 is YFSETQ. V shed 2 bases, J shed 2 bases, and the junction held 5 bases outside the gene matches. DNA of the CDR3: TGCGCCAGCAGCTTTACCAGACTAGCGGCCTACAATGAGCAGTTCTTC. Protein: CASSFTRLAAYNEQFF.

CDR3 in DNA: TGTGCCAGCAGTCCCACTTCTTACGAGCAGTACTTC. Translation gives CASSPTSYEQYF. The genes are TRBV7-2 and TRBJ2-7, with D hard to call. The V and J ends lost 6 bases and 4 bases respectively, with 10 bases between them. The length of the CDR3 is 12 residues. Germline V gives CDR1 SGHTA, CDR2 FQGNSA.

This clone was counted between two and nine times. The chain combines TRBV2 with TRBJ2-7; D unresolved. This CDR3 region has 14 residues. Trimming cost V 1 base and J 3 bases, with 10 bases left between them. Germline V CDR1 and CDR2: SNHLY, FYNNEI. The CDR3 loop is CASSEGWGLYEQYF. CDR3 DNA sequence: TGTGCCAGCAGTGAAGGGTGGGGTCTCTACGAGCAGTACTTC.

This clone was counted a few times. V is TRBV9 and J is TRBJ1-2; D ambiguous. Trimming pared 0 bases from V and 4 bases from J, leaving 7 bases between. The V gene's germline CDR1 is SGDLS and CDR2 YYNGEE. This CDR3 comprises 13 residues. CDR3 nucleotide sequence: TGTGCCAGCAGCGTAGGGGCGTCCTATGGCTACACCTTC. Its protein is CASSVGASYGYTF.

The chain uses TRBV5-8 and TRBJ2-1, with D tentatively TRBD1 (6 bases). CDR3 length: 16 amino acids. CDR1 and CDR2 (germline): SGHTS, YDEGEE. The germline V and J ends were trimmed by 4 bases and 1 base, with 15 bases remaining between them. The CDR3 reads CASSPGQGWSYNEQFF. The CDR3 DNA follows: TGTGCCAGCAGCCCGGGCCAGGGGTGGTCCTACAATGAGCAGTTCTTC.

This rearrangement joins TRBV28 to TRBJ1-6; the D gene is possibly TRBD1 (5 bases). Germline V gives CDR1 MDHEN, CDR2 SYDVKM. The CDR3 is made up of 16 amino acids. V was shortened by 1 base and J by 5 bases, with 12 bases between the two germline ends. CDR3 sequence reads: CASSLYGRDNNSPLHF. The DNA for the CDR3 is TGTGCCAGCAGTTTATATGGCAGGGATAATAATTCACCCCTCCACTTT.

The CDR3 region has the DNA TGCGCCAGCAGCCCCGGACAGGGGAAGTACGAGCAGTACTTC. Protein sequence: CASSPGQGKYEQYF. This chain uses TRBV4-3 with TRBJ2-7; 9 nucleotides agree with TRBD1. After removal of 4 bases from V and 4 bases from J, the junction contained 5 bases not matched to a gene. Germline-derived CDR1 and CDR2 are LGHNA and YSLEER. There are 14 residues in the CDR3.

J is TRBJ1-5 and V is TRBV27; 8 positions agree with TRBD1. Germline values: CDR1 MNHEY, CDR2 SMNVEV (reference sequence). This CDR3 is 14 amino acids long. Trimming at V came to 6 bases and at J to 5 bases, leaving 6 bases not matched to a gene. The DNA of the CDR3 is TGTGCCAGCAGCCACACAGGGGGAGATCAGCCCCAGCATTTT. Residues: CASSHTGGDQPQHF.

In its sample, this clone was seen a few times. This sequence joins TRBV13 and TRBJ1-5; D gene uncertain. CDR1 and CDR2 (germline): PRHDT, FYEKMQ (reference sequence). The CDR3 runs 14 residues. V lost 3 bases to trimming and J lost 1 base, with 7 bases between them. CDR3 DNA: TGTGCCAGCAGCTTGGGAGAAAGCAATCAGCCCCAGCATTTT. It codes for CASSLGESNQPQHF.

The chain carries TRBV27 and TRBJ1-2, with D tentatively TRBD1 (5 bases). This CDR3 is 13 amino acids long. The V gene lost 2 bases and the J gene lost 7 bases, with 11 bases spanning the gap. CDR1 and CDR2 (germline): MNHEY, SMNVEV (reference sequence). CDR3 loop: CASSLGGIGGYTF. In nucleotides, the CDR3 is TGTGCCAGCAGTTTAGGGGGGATCGGTGGCTACACCTTC.

CDR3 amino acids: CASRVLGGGDGYTF. CDR3 DNA: TGTGCCAGCAGGGTGCTTGGGGGGGGAGATGGCTACACCTTC. The chain uses TRBV28 and TRBJ1-2; D possibly corresponds to TRBD1 (5 bases). V lost 6 bases to trimming and J lost 6 bases, with 17 bases between them. CDR1 and CDR2 from the germline V gene are MDHEN and SYDVKM. The CDR3 is 14 residues long.

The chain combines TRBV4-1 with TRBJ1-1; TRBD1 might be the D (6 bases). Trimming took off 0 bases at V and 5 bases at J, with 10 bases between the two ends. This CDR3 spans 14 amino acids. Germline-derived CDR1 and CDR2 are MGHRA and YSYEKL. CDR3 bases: TGCGCCAGCAGCCAAGACAGGAGGGGGACTGAAGCTTTCTTT. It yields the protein CASSQDRRGTEAFF.

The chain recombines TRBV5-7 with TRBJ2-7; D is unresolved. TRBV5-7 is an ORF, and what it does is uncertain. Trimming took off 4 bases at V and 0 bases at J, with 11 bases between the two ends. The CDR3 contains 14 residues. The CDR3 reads CASSATASSYEQYF. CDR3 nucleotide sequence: TGTGCCAGCAGCGCTACGGCCAGCTCCTACGAGCAGTACTTC.

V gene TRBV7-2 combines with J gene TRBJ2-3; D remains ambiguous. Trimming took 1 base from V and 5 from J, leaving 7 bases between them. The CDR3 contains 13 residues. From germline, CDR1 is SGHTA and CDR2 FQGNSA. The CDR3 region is CASSLEVLDTQYF. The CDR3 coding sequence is TGTGCCAGCAGCTTAGAAGTTCTAGATACGCAGTATTTT.

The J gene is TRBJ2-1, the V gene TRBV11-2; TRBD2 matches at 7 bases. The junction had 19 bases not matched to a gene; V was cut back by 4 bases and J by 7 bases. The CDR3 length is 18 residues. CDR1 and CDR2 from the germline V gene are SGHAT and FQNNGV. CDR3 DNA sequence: TGTGCCAGCAGCTGGGTGATAGCGGGTTCTCCCTATCTTAATGAGCAGTTCTTC. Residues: CASSWVIAGSPYLNEQFF.

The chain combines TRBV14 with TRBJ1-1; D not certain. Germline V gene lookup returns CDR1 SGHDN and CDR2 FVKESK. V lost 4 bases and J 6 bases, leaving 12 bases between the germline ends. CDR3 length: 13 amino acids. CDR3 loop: CASSPSSGPEAFF. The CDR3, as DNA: TGTGCCAGCAGCCCAAGTTCCGGGCCTGAAGCTTTCTTT.

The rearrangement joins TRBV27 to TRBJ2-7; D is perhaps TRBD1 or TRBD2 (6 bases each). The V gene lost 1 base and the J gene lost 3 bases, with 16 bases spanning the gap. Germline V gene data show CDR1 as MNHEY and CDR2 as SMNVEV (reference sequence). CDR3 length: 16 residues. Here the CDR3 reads CASSLFGGTFIYEQYF. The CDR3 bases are TGTGCCAGCAGTTTATTCGGCGGGACATTTATCTACGAGCAGTACTTC.

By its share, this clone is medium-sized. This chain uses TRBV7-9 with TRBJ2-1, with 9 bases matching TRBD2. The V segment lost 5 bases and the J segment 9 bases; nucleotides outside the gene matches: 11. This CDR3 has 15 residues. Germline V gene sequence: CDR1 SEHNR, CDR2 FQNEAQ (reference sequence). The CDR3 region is CASSLAGGGFGEQFF. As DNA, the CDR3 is TGTGCCAGCAGCCTTGCGGGAGGGGGATTTGGTGAGCAGTTCTTC.

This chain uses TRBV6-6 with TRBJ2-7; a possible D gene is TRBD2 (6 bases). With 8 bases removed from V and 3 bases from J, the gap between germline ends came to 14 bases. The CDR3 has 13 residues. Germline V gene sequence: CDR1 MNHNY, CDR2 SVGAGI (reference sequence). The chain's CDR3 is CASGTPDHYEQYF. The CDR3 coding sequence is TGTGCCAGCGGGACTCCAGACCACTACGAGCAGTACTTC.

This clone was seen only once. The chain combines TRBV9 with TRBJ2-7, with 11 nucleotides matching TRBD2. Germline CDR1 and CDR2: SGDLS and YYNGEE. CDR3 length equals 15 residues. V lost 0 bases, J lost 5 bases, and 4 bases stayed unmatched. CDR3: CASSVVTSGRDEQYF. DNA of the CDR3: TGTGCCAGCAGCGTAGTAACTAGCGGGAGAGACGAGCAGTACTTC.

The CDR3 coding sequence is TGTGCCAGCAGTTCTGAGGGCGCTCTAGCCAAAAACATTCAGTACTTC. Translation gives CASSSEGALAKNIQYF. V and J are TRBV6-5 and TRBJ2-4, with D maybe TRBD2 (5 bases). The V gene's germline CDR1 is MNHEY and CDR2 SVGAGI. CDR3 length: 16 amino acids. The V end was cut by 4 bases, the J end by 0 bases, with 13 bases between.

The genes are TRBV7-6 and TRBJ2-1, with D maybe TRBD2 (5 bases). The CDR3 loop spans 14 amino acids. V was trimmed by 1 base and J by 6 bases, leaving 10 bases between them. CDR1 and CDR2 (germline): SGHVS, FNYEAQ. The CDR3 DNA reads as TGTGCCAGCAGCTTAGGGGCAGAGGGCAATGAGCAGTTCTTC. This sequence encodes CASSLGAEGNEQFF.